These T cell receptor beta chains were read from a single sample in a study of shared clonotypes between healthy human individuals. Method: immunoSEQ multiplex PCR; TCRdb's copy keeps in-frame clones and lacks some. The sample consists of more than 1,200,000 clones, about 98.5% of them appearing once. Input material: naive CD4+ T cells sorted from blood. These receptors were taken from a man aged 25-45 years in good health. The CDR3 runs from the conserved cysteine through the conserved F or W. D genes are given only for firm matches. Clone size, where shown, is once, few, many, or a class for clones that have expanded.

V gene,D gene,clone size,J gene,CDR3 protein,CDR3 DNA
TRBV12-5,-,-,TRBJ2-1,CASGLVLGGNSYNEQFF,TGTGCTAGTGGTTTGGTACTTGGCGGAAACTCCTACAATGAGCAGTTCTTC
TRBV28,-,-,TRBJ2-5,CASSLWSGEWTQYF,TGTGCCAGCAGTTTATGGTCCGGGGAATGGACCCAGTACTTC
TRBV10-3,-,-,TRBJ2-2,CAISESSVLTGELFF,TGTGCCATCAGTGAGTCTTCGGTGCTGACCGGGGAGCTGTTTTTT
TRBV5-4,-,-,TRBJ2-7,CASSQDRLEQYF,TGTGCCAGCAGCCAAGACAGGCTTGAGCAGTACTTC
TRBV7-8,TRBD2,-,TRBJ2-5,CASSLGLTSGQETQYF,TGTGCCAGCAGCTTAGGGCTCACTAGCGGGCAAGAGACCCAGTACTTC
TRBV18,TRBD1,-,TRBJ1-2,CASSPPGTGYYGYTF,TGTGCCAGCTCACCTCCCGGGACAGGGTACTATGGCTACACCTTC
TRBV10-2,TRBD1,-,TRBJ2-7,CASSGDRGLEQYF,TGCGCCAGCAGTGGGGACAGGGGGCTCGAGCAGTACTTC
TRBV28,-,-,TRBJ1-1,CASSFLVTGEAFF,TGTGCCAGCAGTTTCCTGGTTACGGGGGAAGCTTTCTTT
TRBV28,TRBD2,-,TRBJ2-1,CASNRVAGNEQFF,TGTGCCAGCAACAGAGTAGCGGGCAATGAGCAGTTCTTC
TRBV5-5,TRBD1,-,TRBJ2-1,CASSLFRTGYNEQFF,TGTGCCAGCAGCTTGTTCCGGACAGGCTACAATGAGCAGTTCTTC
TRBV5-5,-,-,TRBJ2-1,CASSLVQDYNEQFF,TGTGCCAGCAGCTTGGTTCAGGACTACAATGAGCAGTTCTTC
TRBV7-8,TRBD1,once,TRBJ2-5,CASSYPLLRDRPIQETQYF,TGTGCCAGCAGCTACCCTTTGCTCCGGGACAGGCCCATACAAGAGACCCAGTACTTC
TRBV23-1,-,-,TRBJ1-4,CASSQSCGNEKLFF,TGCGCCAGCAGTCAATCGTGCGGGAATGAAAAACTGTTTTTT
TRBV28,-,-,TRBJ2-7,CASTPAGPHYEQYF,TGTGCCAGCACCCCGGCGGGGCCCCACTACGAGCAGTACTTC
TRBV9,-,-,TRBJ1-1,CASSVGDGFVEAFF,TGTGCCAGCAGCGTCGGTGACGGTTTTGTCGAAGCTTTCTTT
TRBV6-5,TRBD1,-,TRBJ1-4,CASTSARGTKKLFF,TGTGCCAGCACTTCGGCCAGGGGGACTAAAAAACTGTTTTTT
TRBV19,-,-,TRBJ2-7,CASSIKPGGGAPYEQYF,TGTGCCAGTAGTATCAAACCGGGGGGCGGGGCGCCCTACGAGCAGTACTTC
TRBV7-6,-,-,TRBJ2-2,CASSLGSGGGYGELFF,TGTGCCAGCAGCTTAGGGAGCGGAGGAGGGTACGGGGAGCTGTTTTTT
TRBV23-1,-,-,TRBJ2-2,CASKVVDTGELFF,TGCGCCAGCAAAGTAGTGGACACCGGGGAGCTGTTTTTT
TRBV18,TRBD2,-,TRBJ2-7,CASSPLAGRADEQYF,TGTGCCAGCTCACCACTCGCCGGGAGGGCCGACGAGCAGTACTTC
TRBV30,-,-,TRBJ2-7,CAWRPAIVAREQYF,TGTGCCTGGAGACCGGCTATAGTGGCTCGCGAGCAGTACTTC
TRBV5-4,-,-,TRBJ2-5,CASSSFETQYF,TGTGCCAGCAGCTCGTTCGAGACCCAGTACTTC
TRBV30,-,-,TRBJ2-5,CAWSRPLGARETQYF,TGTGCCTGGAGTCGACCGCTGGGGGCGAGAGAGACCCAGTACTTC
TRBV29-1,TRBD1,-,TRBJ2-2,CSDQNRGPGETGELFF,TGCAGCGACCAAAACAGGGGTCCCGGGGAAACCGGGGAGCTGTTTTTT
TRBV11-2,-,-,TRBJ2-7,CASSLELFLLSEQYF,TGTGCCAGCAGCTTAGAGCTGTTTCTCCTAAGCGAGCAGTACTTC
TRBV7-2,TRBD2,once,TRBJ2-5,CASSSRGGWETQYF,TGTGCCAGCAGCTCCCGCGGGGGTTGGGAGACCCAGTACTTC
TRBV10-3,-,-,TRBJ2-7,CASDGRLTAYEQYF,TGTGCCAGCGACGGACGACTGACGGCCTACGAGCAGTACTTC
TRBV19,TRBD2,-,TRBJ2-7,CASSIVAGASYEQYF,TGTGCCAGTAGTATAGTAGCGGGAGCCTCCTACGAGCAGTACTTC
TRBV19,TRBD1,-,TRBJ2-2,CASRNRGGTGELFF,TGTGCCAGTAGGAACAGGGGTGGCACCGGGGAGCTGTTTTTT
TRBV29-1,TRBD1,once,TRBJ2-1,CSVEPRGSAEQFF,TGCAGCGTTGAACCCAGGGGGTCTGCAGAGCAGTTCTTC
TRBV4-1,-,-,TRBJ1-4,CASSQEFMRQNEKLFF,TGCGCCAGCAGCCAAGAATTTATGCGACAGAATGAAAAACTGTTTTTT
TRBV19,-,-,TRBJ1-5,CASRFRGMDSNQPQHF,TGTGCCAGTAGGTTTAGAGGGATGGATAGCAATCAGCCCCAGCATTTT
TRBV7-6,-,-,TRBJ1-1,CASSLGGPTEAFF,TGTGCCAGCAGCTTAGGCGGGCCCACTGAAGCTTTCTTT
TRBV2,TRBD1,-,TRBJ1-3,CASTRTGPDSSSGNTIYF,TGTGCCAGCACTAGGACAGGGCCCGATAGCAGCTCTGGAAACACCATATATTTT
TRBV28,-,-,TRBJ2-5,CASSWPPGETQYF,TGTGCCAGCAGTTGGCCCCCCGGAGAGACCCAGTACTTC
TRBV6-6,TRBD2,-,TRBJ2-7,CASSYLSSGSYEQYF,TGTGCCAGCAGTTATTTGTCTAGCGGGAGCTACGAGCAGTACTTC